Sequencing of this T cell receptor beta chain was carried out in a study of cytomegalovirus exposure and HLA in healthy donors. General study points: There were some V segments, including TRBV6-2 and TRBV6-3, excluded as indistinguishable. TCR beta chain V- and J-gene trimming was linked, in a later analysis, to a missense variant in DCLRE1C. The presence/absence work took it that sequencing depth was about the same across donors. When the data were analyzed later, several of the most significant clusters appeared to be linked to common viral pathogens.

V lost 2 bases to trimming and J lost 3 bases, with 9 bases between them. This CDR3 has 14 residues. CDR1 is SGDLS, CDR2 YYNGEE, per germline. This clone is a singleton in its sample. Its antigen is not identified. PCR used 60 Vbeta primers and 13 Jbeta primers. Assay: immunoSEQ multiplex PCR; the TCRdb copy retains only in-frame clones and omits some. The sample gives about 140,000 clones, roughly 80% of which show up once; 0.95% to 1.5% is in the top ten. The chain carries TRBV9 and TRBJ2-1; D possibly corresponds to TRBD1 (6 bases). Sequenced material: PBMCs. The TCR was taken from a female donor in good health and CMV-seronegative. The CDR3 DNA sequence: TGTGCCAGCAGCGTGCGGACAGACTACAATGAGCAGTTCTTC. It translates to CASSVRTDYNEQFF.